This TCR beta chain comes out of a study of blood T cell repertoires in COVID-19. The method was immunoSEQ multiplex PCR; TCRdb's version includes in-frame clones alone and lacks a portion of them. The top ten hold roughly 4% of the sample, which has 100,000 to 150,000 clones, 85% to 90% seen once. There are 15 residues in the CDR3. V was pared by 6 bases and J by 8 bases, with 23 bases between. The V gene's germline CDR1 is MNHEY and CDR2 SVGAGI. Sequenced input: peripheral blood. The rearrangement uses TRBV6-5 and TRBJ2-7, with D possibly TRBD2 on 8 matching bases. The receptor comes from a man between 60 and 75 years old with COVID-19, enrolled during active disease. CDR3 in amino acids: CASSPPGGGLKKQYF. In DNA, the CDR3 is TGTGCCAGCAGCCCCCCGGGAGGGGGCCTGAAGAAGCAGTACTTC.